Each of the 10 T cell receptor beta chains below was sequenced from the same sample in a study of blood T cell repertoires in COVID-19. Profiled with immunoSEQ multiplex PCR; TCRdb holds only in-frame clones, not every one. The sample has about 83,000 clones; around 83% are singletons. What was sequenced was peripheral blood. The receptors were gathered from a woman older than 75 in a cohort sampled during active or convalescent COVID-19.

This chain joins TRBV6-5 and TRBJ1-4; 8 bases line up with TRBD1. The V gene's germline CDR1 is MNHEY and CDR2 SVGAGI. After removal of 5 bases from V and 11 bases from J, the junction contained 7 bases not matched to a gene. This CDR3 has 13 amino acids. The CDR3 DNA reads TGTGCCAGCAGTCTCGAGACAGGGGAGAAACTGTTTTTT. Translating gives CASSLETGEKLFF.

This clone appeared a single time. The chain combines TRBV6-5 with TRBJ2-3; the D is unclear. V dropped 5 bases and J dropped 6 bases, with 15 bases sitting between them. This CDR3 has 14 amino acids. Germline CDR1 reads MNHEY; CDR2 reads SVGAGI. The CDR3 DNA reads TGTGCCAGCAGTCCTCTCACGCCCGGTGATACGCAGTATTTT. Residues: CASSPLTPGDTQYF.

The V gene is TRBV28, the J gene TRBJ2-5; D not resolved. CDR3 length: 14 amino acids. Trimming took 3 bases from V and 5 from J, leaving 13 bases between them. The germline V gene encodes CDR1 MDHEN and CDR2 SYDVKM. The CDR3 nucleotides read TGTGCCAGCAGTTTCGTTTTAGTGGGCGAGACCCAGTACTTC. It specifies CASSFVLVGETQYF.

This clone was seen just once. This chain joins TRBV7-9 and TRBJ1-5; no reliable D call. Trimming stripped 5 bases from V and 4 bases from J, with 12 bases between. The CDR3 extends over 14 amino acids. From germline, CDR1 is SEHNR and CDR2 FQNEAQ (reference sequence). CDR3 in DNA: TGTGCCAGCAGCCCGGGGATCCCTAATCAGCCCCAGCATTTT. This sequence encodes CASSPGIPNQPQHF. Full variable domain (rest looked up from reference TRBV7-9 and TRBJ1-5): DTGVSQNPRHKITKRGQNVTFRCDPISEHNRLYWYRQTLGQGPEFLTYFQNEAQLEKSRLLSDRFSAERPKGSFSTLEIQRTEQGDSAMYLCASSPGIPNQPQHFGDGTRLSIL.

The rearrangement joins TRBV27 to TRBJ1-6; D unclear. The CDR3 has 17 residues. The germline V gene has CDR1 MNHEY and CDR2 SMNVEV (reference sequence). The germline V and J ends were trimmed by 5 bases and 0 bases, with 14 bases remaining between them. This chain's CDR3 is CASSGPGYISYNSPLHF. The CDR3 bases are TGTGCCAGCAGTGGCCCCGGGTATATCTCCTATAATTCACCCCTCCACTTT.

V gene TRBV7-3 combines with J gene TRBJ2-2, with TRBD1 identical over 7 bases. In germline, CDR1 is SGHTA, CDR2 FQGTGA. The V gene end was trimmed by 2 bases and the J gene end by 5 bases; junction bases not matched to a gene: 2. This CDR3 region has 14 residues. Here the CDR3 reads CASSLAGGTGELFF. The CDR3 DNA reads as TGTGCCAGCAGCTTAGCAGGGGGAACCGGGGAGCTGTTTTTT.

Only a few counts were recorded for this clone. This chain joins TRBV6-5 and TRBJ1-1, with 8 bases identical to TRBD1. Germline V gives CDR1 MNHEY, CDR2 SVGAGI. CDR3 length equals 14 residues. J lost 7 bases, V lost 7 bases, and 11 bases had no gene match. This CDR3 is CASNAGTGGFEAFF. For the CDR3, the DNA is TGTGCCAGCAATGCCGGGACAGGAGGATTTGAAGCTTTCTTT.

The chain uses TRBV7-9 and TRBJ1-1, with a possible D match to TRBD1 (5 bases). The CDR3 runs 14 residues. Per germline, CDR1 SEHNR and CDR2 FQNEAQ (reference sequence). V was cut by 1 base and J by 6 bases, with 12 bases left in between. DNA of the CDR3: TGTGCCAGCAGCTTAGGGGTAAAAGGGGCTGAAGCTTTCTTT. This codes for CASSLGVKGAEAFF.

The chain joins TRBV19 to TRBJ2-1; D possibly corresponds to TRBD1 (6 bases). The germline V and J ends were trimmed by 5 bases and 10 bases, with 21 bases remaining between them. The CDR3 loop spans 15 amino acids. CDR1 is LNHDA, CDR2 SQIVND, per germline (reference sequence). CDR3 region: CASSLLVGAATEQFF. DNA for the CDR3: TGTGCCAGTAGTCTACTAGTGGGGGCCGCCACGGAGCAGTTCTTC.

The chain carries TRBV6-6 and TRBJ1-4; maybe TRBD1 (5 bases). Germline values: CDR1 MNHNY, CDR2 SVGAGI (reference sequence). The V end lost 6 bases, the J end lost 7 bases, and 12 bases lay between the germline ends. The CDR3 is made up of 13 amino acids. The CDR3 DNA reads TGTGCCAGCAGGCGGGACGGCGGTGAAAAACTGTTTTTT. This translates into CASRRDGGEKLFF.